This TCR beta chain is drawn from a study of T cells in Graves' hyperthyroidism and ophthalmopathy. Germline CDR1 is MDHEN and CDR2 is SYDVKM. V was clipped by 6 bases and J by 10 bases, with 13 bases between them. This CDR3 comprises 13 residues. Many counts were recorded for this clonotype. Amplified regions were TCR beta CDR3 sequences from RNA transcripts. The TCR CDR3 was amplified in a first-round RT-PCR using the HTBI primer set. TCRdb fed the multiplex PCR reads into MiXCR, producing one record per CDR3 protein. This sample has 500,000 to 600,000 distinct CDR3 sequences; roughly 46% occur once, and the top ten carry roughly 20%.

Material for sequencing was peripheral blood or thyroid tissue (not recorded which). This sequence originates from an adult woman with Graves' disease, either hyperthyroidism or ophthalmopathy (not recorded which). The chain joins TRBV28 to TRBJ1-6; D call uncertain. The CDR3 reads CASSLTGWSPLHF. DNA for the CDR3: TGTGCCAGCAGCTTAACGGGGTGGTCACCCCTCCACTTT.